This T cell receptor beta chain came from a study of T cells after yellow fever vaccination. At the level of the study: Low-cell-number fractions underwent preparation using SMART-Seq v4 Ultra Low Input.

Whole-study findings and limits: Overlap between CD4 and CD8 compartments was detected for a small share of clonotypes. Re-detected after boosting: most primary clones, 96% of CD4 and less than 90% of CD8.

Universal primer sites and UMIs were introduced during 5'RACE template-switching synthesis of TCR cDNA. TCRdb reprocessed the 5' RACE reads via MiXCR and lists one record per CDR3 protein. The table has hundreds of thousands of distinct CDR3 sequences, around 3.6% seen once. V lost 2 bases, J lost 6 bases, and 10 bases stayed unmatched. Looked up from germline, CDR1 is LGHDT and CDR2 is YNNKEL (reference sequence). This CDR3 has 15 residues. A few counts support this clonotype. Its antigen remains unidentified. The source of this sequence is a young man who received the YFV17D yellow fever vaccine. The chain joins TRBV3-1 to TRBJ2-7; 7 nucleotides line up with TRBD1. The sequenced sample was PBMCs, obtained on the day of the yellow fever booster vaccination. CDR3 nucleotide sequence: TGTGCCAGCAGCCAAAGACGGGACAGTACGGCCGAGCAGTACTTC. The encoded protein is CASSQRRDSTAEQYF.